The clone carrying this T cell receptor (beta chain) was seen only a few times. CDR3 length: 16 residues. V lost 0 bases, J lost 2 bases, and 8 bases lay in between. Per the germline V gene, CDR1 is MNHEY and CDR2 is SVGAGI. The data are from a study of beta chain features in type 1 diabetes. Study-level information: Across every sample, around 98 million sorted cells were examined in total.

Expressed TCRB transcripts were sequenced, since all the RNA that had been isolated was reverse transcribed. About 3.57 million reads were obtained on average from naive, central memory and regulatory T cell samples. Sequenced by immunoSEQ multiplex PCR; TCRdb stores in-frame clones only, minus some. Of roughly 400,000 clones in the sample, about 15% were seen once. The collection from each donor was one heparinised blood draw averaging around 100 mL. The TCR sequence derives from a young woman in good health. What was sequenced was naive CD4+ T cells from blood. The rearrangement joins TRBV6-5 to TRBJ2-6; D call uncertain. The CDR3 DNA sequence: TGTGCCAGCAGTTACTCTAGATTTGCTGGGGCCAACGTCCTGACTTTC. It is translated as CASSYSRFAGANVLTF.